The source of this TCR beta chain is a study of T cell responses to AZD1222 COVID-19 vaccine. Study-level information: Pooled together were second doses at about 4 or about 12 weeks. Study findings and constraints: It should be noted that donors were predominantly white British and more often female, and clonal diversity was possibly underestimated. After two AZD1222 doses, spike-specific TCR breadth and depth rose versus day 0. Repertoires were collected only later (after the peak T cell response had occurred).

Germline V CDR1 and CDR2: LGHDT, YNNKEL (reference sequence). Deletions cut 1 base from V and 7 bases from J, with 12 bases between. The CDR3 is 14 residues long. Produced via immunoSEQ multiplex PCR; TCRdb's table is partial and in-frame only. The profile shows more than 140,000 clones, around 91% of them singletons. On this clone: Its antigen is still unknown.

The TCR was taken from an adult in good health. This rearrangement joins TRBV3-1 (or the pseudogene TRBV3-2) to TRBJ2-3, with unresolved D. The source was peripheral blood, collected on day 0 of AZD1222 vaccination. The CDR3 loop reads CASSQGRPENTQYF. Written as DNA, the CDR3 is TGTGCCAGCAGCCAAGGACGGCCCGAGAATACGCAGTATTTT.